This T cell receptor beta chain emerged from a study of vaccination and CD4 T cells after COVID-19. The assay that was used to sequence DNA from cultured CD4+ T cells was the Oncomine TCR Beta short-read assay. Using its own MiXCR run on the PCR reads, TCRdb lists one record per CDR3 protein. The sample has roughly 4,500 distinct CDR3 sequences, roughly 19% seen once; the top ten hold around 16%. The CDR3 is made up of 14 amino acids. CDR1 and CDR2 (germline): SGHTA, FQGNSA. V gave up 2 bases and J gave up 7 bases; unmatched junction bases: 6. Treatment described: 10-day PBMC culture with coronavirus spike peptide pools or control peptides (ViraFEST assay). This clonotype was detected only once. As yet, its antigen is unknown.

The sample comprised CD4+ T cells from blood, cultured in vitro. The TCR sequence derives from a human donor who had recovered from COVID-19. The rearrangement links TRBV7-2 to TRBJ2-3; 7 bases are shared with TRBD2. This CDR3 is CASSLKVAGHTQYF. The CDR3 DNA follows: TGTGCCAGCAGCTTAAAGGTAGCGGGCCATACGCAGTATTTT. The full variable domain, in which reference TRBV7-2 and TRBJ2-3 provide the parts outside the CDR3, is GAGVSQSPSNKVTEKGKDVELRCDPISGHTALYWYRQSLGQGLEFLIYFQGNSAPDKSGLPSDRFSAERTGGSVSTLTIQRTQQEDSAVYLCASSLKVAGHTQYFGPGTRLTVL.